This TCR beta chain was identified in a study of T cells in Graves' hyperthyroidism and ophthalmopathy. Findings and caveats of the study: Stable hyperthyroidism was separated from ophthalmopathy by a model based on 13 V-J features. Most thyroid clonotypes that were expanded above 0.001 also turned up in blood.

It was RNA transcripts that yielded the amplified TCR beta CDR3 regions. The HTBI primer set was used in a first-round RT-PCR of the TCR CDR3. TCRdb independently ran MiXCR on the multiplex PCR reads; one entry per CDR3 protein. The sample yields 480,000 or so distinct CDR3 sequences, 40% to 50% seen once. Patients having uncontrolled infection, another autoimmune disease, pregnancy or lactation were not included. Diagnoses were established using clinical symptoms, serum thyroxine and TRAb, thyroid ultrasound and orbital computed tomography. Per the germline V gene, CDR1 is SGHTA and CDR2 is FQGTGA. Trimming removed 2 bases from V and 5 bases from J, with 13 bases in between. The CDR3 loop spans 14 amino acids. A word on this clonotype: Its target is not known.

The chain joins TRBV7-3 to TRBJ2-7, with a tentative D call TRBD2 (5 bases). This sequence was found in an adult woman with Graves' disease, either hyperthyroidism or ophthalmopathy (not recorded which). The sample consisted of peripheral blood or thyroid tissue (not recorded which). CDR3 in amino acids: CASSLGTGNHEQYF. The CDR3, as DNA: TGTGCCAGCAGCTTAGGAACGGGGAATCACGAGCAGTACTTC.